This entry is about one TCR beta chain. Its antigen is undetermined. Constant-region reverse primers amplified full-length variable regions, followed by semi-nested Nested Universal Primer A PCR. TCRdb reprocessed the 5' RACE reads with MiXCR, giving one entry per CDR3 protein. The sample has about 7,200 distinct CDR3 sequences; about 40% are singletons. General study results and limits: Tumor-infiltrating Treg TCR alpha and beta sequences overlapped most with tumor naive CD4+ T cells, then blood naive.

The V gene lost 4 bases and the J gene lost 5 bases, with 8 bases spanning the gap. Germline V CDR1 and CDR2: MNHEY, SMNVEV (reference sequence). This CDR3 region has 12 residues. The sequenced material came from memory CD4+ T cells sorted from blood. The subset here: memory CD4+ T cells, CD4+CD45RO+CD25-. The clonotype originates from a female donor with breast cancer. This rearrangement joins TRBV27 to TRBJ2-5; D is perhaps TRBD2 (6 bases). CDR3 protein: CASSSGRETQYF. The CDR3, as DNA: TGTGCCAGCAGTTCAGGGAGGGAGACCCAGTACTTC.